The rows below give T cell receptor beta chains drawn from one sample of a study of blood T cell repertoires in COVID-19. Libraries were prepared by immunoSEQ multiplex PCR; TCRdb keeps only in-frame clonotypes and omits some of them. This table has about 180,000 clones, approximately 80% appearing once. The specimen sequenced was PBMCs or T cells enriched from blood (not recorded which). The receptors shown here come from a man in his 60s who had been exposed to COVID-19. The CDR3 runs from the conserved cysteine through the conserved F or W. A D gene is named only where the DNA matches it firmly. Clone size is shown for a subset of rows, as once, few, many or a class of expanded clone.

v_call,d_call,clone_size,j_call,cdr3_aa,cdr3_nt
TRBV10-1,TRBD2,-,TRBJ2-2,CASSRLAGVNTGELFF,TGCGCCAGCAGTAGACTAGCCGGAGTGAACACCGGGGAGCTGTTTTTT
TRBV3-1/TRBV3-2,-,-,TRBJ1-5,CASSQVLGEEEYQPQHF,TGTGCCAGCAGCCAAGTATTAGGGGAAGAGGAATATCAGCCCCAGCATTTT
TRBV2,-,-,TRBJ1-4,CASSVGRVEKLFF,TGTGCCAGCAGTGTTGGCAGGGTGGAAAAACTGTTTTTT
TRBV9,TRBD1,-,TRBJ2-5,CASSGRQGATETQYF,TGTGCCAGCAGCGGGCGTCAGGGGGCAACAGAGACCCAGTACTTC
TRBV27,TRBD1,-,TRBJ1-5,CASRRDRVPNQPQHF,TGTGCCAGCAGAAGGGACAGGGTCCCGAATCAGCCCCAGCATTTT
TRBV30,-,-,TRBJ1-6,CAWSADSYNSPLHF,TGTGCCTGGAGTGCCGACAGTTATAATTCACCCCTCCACTTT
TRBV27,-,-,TRBJ1-1,CASSLSAKNTEAFF,TGTGCCAGCAGTTTATCAGCTAAAAACACTGAAGCTTTCTTT
TRBV11-3,-,once,TRBJ2-3,CASSLSTDTQYF,TGTGCCAGCAGCTTATCTACAGATACGCAGTATTTT
TRBV28,-,-,TRBJ1-5,CASSLGIQGPVNQPQHF,TGTGCCAGCAGTTTAGGTATTCAGGGGCCCGTCAATCAGCCCCAGCATTTT
TRBV7-3,-,-,TRBJ1-4,CASSAGKGEKKLFF,TGTGCCAGCAGCGCCGGGAAGGGGGAGAAAAAACTGTTTTTT
TRBV3-1/TRBV3-2,-,-,TRBJ2-7,CASSQARSYEQYF,TGTGCCAGCAGCCAAGCTAGGTCCTACGAGCAGTACTTC
TRBV6-2/TRBV6-3,TRBD1,-,TRBJ2-7,CASSSPGTGRGEQYF,TGTGCCAGCAGTTCTCCGGGGACAGGGAGGGGCGAGCAGTACTTC
TRBV19,TRBD2,-,TRBJ2-1,CASSMGSSGNRRNEQFF,TGTGCCAGTAGTATGGGGAGTAGCGGGAACAGAAGGAATGAGCAGTTCTTC
TRBV28,TRBD1,-,TRBJ2-1,CASSPQGARYNEQFF,TGTGCCAGCAGTCCCCAGGGGGCCCGCTACAATGAGCAGTTCTTC
TRBV18,-,-,TRBJ2-7,CASSPPARTYEQYF,TGTGCCAGCTCACCACCGGCGCGGACCTACGAGCAGTACTTC
TRBV11-3,-,-,TRBJ2-3,CASSSPPGTDTQYF,TGTGCCAGCAGCTCCCCCCCCGGCACAGATACGCAGTATTTT
TRBV10-3,-,few,TRBJ1-5,CAISESWTDNQPQHF,TGTGCCATCAGTGAGTCGTGGACAGATAATCAGCCCCAGCATTTT
TRBV5-4,TRBD1,-,TRBJ2-7,CASSLGQDSYEQYF,TGTGCCAGCAGCCTAGGACAGGACTCCTACGAGCAGTACTTC
TRBV2,-,few,TRBJ1-1,CASSEARQGEAFF,TGTGCCAGCAGTGAAGCGAGGCAGGGTGAAGCTTTCTTT
TRBV4-3,TRBD1,-,TRBJ2-7,CASSQGAHGTGSYEQYF,TGCGCCAGCAGCCAAGGGGCGCACGGGACAGGGTCCTACGAGCAGTACTTC
TRBV6-1,TRBD2,few,TRBJ2-3,CASSEDQSGIGQYF,TGTGCCAGCAGTGAAGACCAAAGCGGGATAGGGCAGTATTTT
TRBV18,TRBD1,-,TRBJ1-2,CASSPIQTSLGQGYYGYTF,TGTGCCAGCTCACCGATCCAAACATCGCTGGGACAGGGGTACTATGGCTACACCTTC
TRBV18,TRBD2,-,TRBJ2-7,CASSPMSSGISYEQYF,TGTGCCAGCTCACCCATGTCTAGCGGCATCTCCTACGAGCAGTACTTC
TRBV7-2,TRBD1,-,TRBJ2-6,CANPSGQSSGANVLTF,TGTGCCAACCCATCGGGACAGAGCTCTGGGGCCAACGTCCTGACTTTC
TRBV27,-,-,TRBJ2-2,CASSQLRGLGGELFF,TGTGCCAGCAGTCAACTAAGGGGGTTGGGCGGGGAGCTGTTTTTT
TRBV5-1,TRBD1,-,TRBJ2-4,CASSLGTGETKNIQYF,TGCGCCAGCAGCTTGGGAACAGGGGAAACCAAAAACATTCAGTACTTC
TRBV18,-,-,TRBJ1-4,CASSPDQGKLFF,TGTGCCAGCTCACCTGACCAGGGAAAACTGTTTTTT
TRBV4-1,-,-,TRBJ1-1,CASSQDGVTEAFF,TGCGCCAGCAGCCAAGACGGGGTAACTGAAGCTTTCTTT
TRBV28,TRBD1,-,TRBJ2-5,CASSPYTGGGETQYF,TGTGCCAGCAGTCCCTACACAGGGGGCGGGGAGACCCAGTACTTC
TRBV24-1,-,-,TRBJ1-5,CATSEASNQPQHF,TGTGCCACCAGTGAGGCCTCCAATCAGCCCCAGCATTTT
TRBV7-2,-,-,TRBJ1-4,CASSRGGNEKLFF,TGTGCCAGCAGCAGGGGGGGGAATGAAAAACTGTTTTTT
TRBV7-3,-,-,TRBJ1-2,CASSPGDLFNYGYTF,TGTGCCAGCAGCCCGGGGGACCTTTTTAACTATGGCTACACCTTC
TRBV12-2,-,once,TRBJ2-1,CASRASGLAGVGAYNEQFF,TGTGCAAGTCGCGCCTCGGGACTAGCGGGAGTCGGAGCCTACAATGAGCAGTTCTTC
TRBV5-6,TRBD2,-,TRBJ2-1,CASSLANGTSVYNEQFF,TGTGCCAGCAGCTTGGCTAATGGGACTAGCGTCTACAATGAGCAGTTCTTC
TRBV9,TRBD1,-,TRBJ1-1,CASSVTGDGEAFF,TGTGCCAGCAGCGTGACAGGGGACGGTGAAGCTTTCTTT